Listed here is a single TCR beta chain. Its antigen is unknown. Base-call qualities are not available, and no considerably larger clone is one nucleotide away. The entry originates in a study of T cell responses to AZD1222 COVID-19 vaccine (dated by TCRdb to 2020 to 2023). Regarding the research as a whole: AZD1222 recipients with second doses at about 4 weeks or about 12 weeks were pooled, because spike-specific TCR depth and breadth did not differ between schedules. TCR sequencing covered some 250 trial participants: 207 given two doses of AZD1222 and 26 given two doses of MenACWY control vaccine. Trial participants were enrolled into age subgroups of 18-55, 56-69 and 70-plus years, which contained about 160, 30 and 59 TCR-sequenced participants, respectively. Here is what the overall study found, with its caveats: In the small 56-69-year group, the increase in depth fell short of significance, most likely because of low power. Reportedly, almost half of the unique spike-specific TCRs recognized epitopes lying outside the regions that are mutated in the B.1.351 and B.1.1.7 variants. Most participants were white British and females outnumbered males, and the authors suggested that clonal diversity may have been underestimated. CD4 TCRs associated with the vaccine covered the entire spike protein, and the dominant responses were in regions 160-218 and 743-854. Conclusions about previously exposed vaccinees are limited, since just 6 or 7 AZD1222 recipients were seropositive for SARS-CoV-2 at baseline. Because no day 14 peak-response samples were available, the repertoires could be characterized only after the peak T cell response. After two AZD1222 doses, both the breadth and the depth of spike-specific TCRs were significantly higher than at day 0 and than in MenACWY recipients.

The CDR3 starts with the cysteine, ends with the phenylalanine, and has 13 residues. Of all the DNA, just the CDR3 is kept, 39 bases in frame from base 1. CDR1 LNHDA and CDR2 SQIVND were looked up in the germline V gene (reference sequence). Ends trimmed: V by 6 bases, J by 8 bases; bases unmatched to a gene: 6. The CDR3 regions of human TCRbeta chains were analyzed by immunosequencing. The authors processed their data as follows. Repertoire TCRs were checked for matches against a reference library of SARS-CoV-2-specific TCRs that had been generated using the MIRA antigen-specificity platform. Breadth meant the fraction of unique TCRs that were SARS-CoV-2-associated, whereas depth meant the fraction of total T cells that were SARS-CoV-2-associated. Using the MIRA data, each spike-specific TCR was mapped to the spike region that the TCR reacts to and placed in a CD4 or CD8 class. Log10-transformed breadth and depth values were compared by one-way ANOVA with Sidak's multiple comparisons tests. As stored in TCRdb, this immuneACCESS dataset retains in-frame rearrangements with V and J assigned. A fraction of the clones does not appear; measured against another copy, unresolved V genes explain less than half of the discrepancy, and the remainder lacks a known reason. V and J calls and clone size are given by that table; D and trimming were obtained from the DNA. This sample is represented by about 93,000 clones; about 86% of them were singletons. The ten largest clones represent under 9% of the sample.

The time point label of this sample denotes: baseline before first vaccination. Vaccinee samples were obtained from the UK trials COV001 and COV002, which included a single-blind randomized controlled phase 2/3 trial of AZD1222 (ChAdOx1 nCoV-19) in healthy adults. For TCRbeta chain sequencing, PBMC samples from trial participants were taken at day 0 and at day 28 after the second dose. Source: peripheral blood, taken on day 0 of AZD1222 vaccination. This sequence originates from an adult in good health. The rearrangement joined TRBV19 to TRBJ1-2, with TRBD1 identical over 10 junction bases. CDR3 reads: CASSNQGQGGYTF. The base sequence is TGTGCCAGTAGCAACCAGGGACAGGGGGGCTACACCTTC.